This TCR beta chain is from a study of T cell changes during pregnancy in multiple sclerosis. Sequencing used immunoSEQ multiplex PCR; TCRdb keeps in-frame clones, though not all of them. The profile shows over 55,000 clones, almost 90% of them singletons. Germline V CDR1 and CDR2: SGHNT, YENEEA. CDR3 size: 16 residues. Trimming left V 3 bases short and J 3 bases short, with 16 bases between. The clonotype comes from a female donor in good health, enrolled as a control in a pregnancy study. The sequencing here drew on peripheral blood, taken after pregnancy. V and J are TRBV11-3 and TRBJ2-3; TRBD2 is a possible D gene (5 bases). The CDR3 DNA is TGTGCCAGCAGCTTTCGAGGGCCCACGGGGACAGATACGCAGTATTTT. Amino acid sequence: CASSFRGPTGTDTQYF.